The T cell receptor beta chain under discussion was sequenced for a study of blood T cell repertoires in COVID-19. Across the study: The study drew acute and convalescent COVID-19 samples from the United States, Italy and Spain. Sources were T cells, B-cell-depleted T cells, or PBMCs; the material itself was cDNA or gDNA.

Losses at the gene ends were 5 bases for V and 4 bases for J; bases not matched to a gene: 13. Germline V gene lookup returns CDR1 SGHAT and CDR2 FQNNGV. The CDR3 length is 16 residues. Authors' data handling: Reference gene primer amplification gave nucleated cell count estimates. TCRdb keeps only in-frame clones here, not all; method: immunoSEQ multiplex PCR. That table is the source of V, J and clone size, and D and trimming were worked out from the DNA. The sample has 160,000 or so clones, around 80% seen once. Sequencing input: peripheral blood. This chain links TRBV11-2 with TRBJ1-2, with 7 bases aligning to TRBD1. The source is a woman in her 50s with acute or convalescent COVID-19. The CDR3 DNA reads as TGTGCCAGCAGCCTATCCGGACAGGCTCCAAGCTATGGCTACACCTTC. Residues: CASSLSGQAPSYGYTF. The full variable domain, its missing parts supplied by reference TRBV11-2 and TRBJ1-2, is EAGVAQSPRYKIIEKRQSVAFWCNPISGHATLYWYQQILGQGPKLLIQFQNNGVVDDSQLPKDRFSAERLKGVDSTLKIQPAKLEDSAVYLCASSLSGQAPSYGYTFGSGTRLTVV.